What follows is one T cell receptor beta chain and its context. Its matching antigen is unknown. Other DNA sequences in the same sample also yield this CDR3. Measured with immunoSEQ multiplex PCR; TCRdb has only the in-frame clones, and not every one. The sample carries 20,000 to 25,000 clones, over 80% recorded once. This entry belongs to a study of OX40 agonist ivuxolimab in advanced cancers. In the study overall: Ivuxolimab was delivered to patients intravenously every 2 weeks at doses spanning 0.01 to 10 mg/kg. Study-level findings and limits: CD4+ and CD8+ blood T cells expanded clonally by week 6 at 0.1 to 3.0 mg/kg. Partial responders at 0.1-3.0 mg/kg showed near-lowest clonal expansion.

Deletions cut 1 base from V and 12 bases from J, with 13 bases between. CDR1 and CDR2 from the germline V gene are SNHLY and FYNNEI. The CDR3 has 12 amino acids. This sequence joins TRBV2 and TRBJ2-7; D call uncertain. The sequences come from CD4+ or CD8+ T cells sorted from blood, collected in a trial of the OX40 agonist ivuxolimab. The origin of this receptor is an adult with an advanced solid tumor such as melanoma, head and neck, liver or kidney cancer. CDR3 amino acids: CASSEELPQRYF. DNA of the CDR3: TGTGCCAGCAGTGAAGAACTCCCTCAGAGGTACTTC.